Sequencing of this TCR beta chain was carried out in a study of CD8 T cells in Susac syndrome. Overall study findings and caveats: It was acknowledged in the study that its TCR sequencing and HLA analysis involved a relatively small number of individuals.

The sequenced target, TCR beta, came from blood CD8+ and CD4+ T cells. Through negative isolation, CD4+ and CD8+ T cells were obtained, while TEMRA cells were enriched using FACS. It was with random hexamers that roughly 0.45 to 1 ug RNA was reverse transcribed. TCR beta CDR3 was amplified by immunoSEQ multiplex PCR. This amplification extended across 54 Vbeta and 13 Jbeta segments. TCRdb ran MiXCR on the immunoSEQ multiplex PCR reads and lists one entry per CDR3 protein. The sample yields around 160,000 distinct CDR3 sequences, 90% to 95% seen once. As concerns this clonotype: Its specificity is unknown.

The TCR comes from a human donor in good health. The sequenced sample consisted of CD4+ T cells from PBMCs.

CDR3 in amino acids: CASRQKTGLTGELFF. The CDR3 region has the DNA TGTGCCAGCAGGCAAAAGACAGGGCTCACCGGGGAGCTGTTTTTT. V gene TRBV7-9 combines with J gene TRBJ2-2; 7 nucleotides match TRBD1. In germline, CDR1 is SEHNR, CDR2 FQNEAQ (reference sequence). CDR3 size: 15 residues. The trim removed 6 bases at V and 4 bases at J, leaving 8 bases unmatched.